What follows are 31 T cell receptor beta chains derived from one specimen sequenced in a study of blood T cell repertoires in COVID-19. The method was immunoSEQ multiplex PCR; TCRdb's version includes in-frame clones alone and lacks a portion of them. Counted here are some 220,000 clones, approximately 85% occurring once; the ten biggest clones make up approximately 2.4%. The specimen was peripheral blood. These receptors all stem from a woman in her seventies with COVID-19, enrolled during active disease.

V gene TRBV18 combines with J gene TRBJ1-1, with no clear D. V lost 0 bases to trimming and J lost 1 base, with 9 bases between them. Germline-derived CDR1 and CDR2 are KGHSH and LQKENI. This CDR3 contains 15 residues. CDR3 region: CASSPPRGKNTEAFF. DNA for the CDR3: TGTGCCAGCTCACCACCGAGAGGGAAGAACACTGAAGCTTTCTTT.

The CDR3 DNA reads TGTGCCAGCAGCAGACGTGTGGGCAGGACTGAAGCTTTCTTT. Protein: CASSRRVGRTEAFF. This rearrangement joins TRBV9 to TRBJ1-1; no clear D. V shed 4 bases and J shed 5 bases, with 15 bases lying between them. CDR1 SGDLS and CDR2 YYNGEE come from the germline V gene. The CDR3 is 14 amino acids.

The chain couples TRBV5-1 to TRBJ2-3; 11 nucleotides line up with TRBD2. Trimming at V came to 5 bases and at J to 1 base, leaving 3 bases not matched to a gene. This CDR3 region has 15 residues. CDR1 and CDR2 from the germline V gene are SGHRS and YFSETQ. DNA for the CDR3: TGCGCCAGCAGACCGACTAGCGGGGGCACAGATACGCAGTATTTT. Its protein product is CASRPTSGGTDTQYF.

The chain employs TRBV19 and TRBJ1-2, with 9 bases that match TRBD1. Germline V CDR1 and CDR2: LNHDA, SQIVND (reference sequence). V lost 6 bases and J lost 0; bases outside the gene matches: 8. This CDR3 has 16 amino acids. As DNA, the CDR3 is TGTGCCAGTAGGAGGACAGGGGAGAGGACTAACTATGGCTACACCTTC. Translated, it gives CASRRTGERTNYGYTF.

The rearrangement uses TRBV6-5 and TRBJ2-1; 10 bases are shared with TRBD2. Germline CDR1 reads MNHEY; CDR2 reads SVGAGI. The trim removed 6 bases at V and 3 bases at J, leaving 5 bases unmatched. This CDR3 is built from 15 residues. In DNA, the CDR3 is TGTGCCAGCAGCTCAACTAGCGGGAACTACAATGAGCAGTTCTTC. Encoded protein: CASSSTSGNYNEQFF.

V usage is TRBV6-2 or TRBV6-3 and J usage is TRBJ2-6, with no clear D. Germline-derived CDR1 and CDR2 are MNHEY and SVGEGT. V was clipped by 5 bases and J by 4 bases, with 12 bases between them. CDR3 size: 15 residues. In DNA, the CDR3 is TGTGCCAGCAGTAAATATGGTACAGGGGCCAACGTCCTGACTTTC. It codes for CASSKYGTGANVLTF.

The chain uses TRBV19 and TRBJ2-7; tentatively, D is TRBD1 (5 bases). The length of the CDR3 is 12 residues. Trimming shortened V by 3 bases and J by 3 bases, and 6 bases separated the two germline ends. Germline V gene data show CDR1 as LNHDA and CDR2 as SQIVND (reference sequence). The CDR3 sequence is CASSMDIYEQYF. In DNA form, the CDR3 reads TGTGCCAGTAGTATGGACATCTACGAGCAGTACTTC. The whole variable domain, remainder taken from reference TRBV19 and TRBJ2-7, is DGGITQSPKYLFRKEGQNVTLSCEQNLNHDAMYWYRQDPGQGLRLIYYSQIVNDFQKGDIAEGYSVSREKKESFPLTVTSAQKNPTAFYLCASSMDIYEQYFGPGTRLTVT.

This clone was counted only a few times. J is TRBJ1-1 and V is TRBV19; D is possibly TRBD1 (6 bases). Germline CDR1 reads LNHDA; CDR2 reads SQIVND (reference sequence). V lost 7 bases and J 1 base, leaving 13 bases between the germline ends. CDR3 length: 14 residues. The CDR3 DNA follows: TGTGCCAGTACCCGTGGACAGCAGAACACTGAAGCTTTCTTT. Protein product: CASTRGQQNTEAFF.

The chain carries TRBV25-1 and TRBJ2-5; TRBD2 agrees at 13 bases. The V segment lost 4 bases and the J segment 3 bases; nucleotides outside the gene matches: 5. The CDR3 loop spans 16 amino acids. CDR1 and CDR2 (germline): MGHDK, SYGVNS. For the CDR3, the DNA is TGTGCCAGCAGTGGGGGGACTAGCGGGAAAAAAGAGACCCAGTACTTC. As protein: CASSGGTSGKKETQYF.

The genes are TRBV5-6 and TRBJ1-2, with no clear D. Per germline, CDR1 SGHDT and CDR2 YYEEEE. This CDR3 comprises 12 residues. The V end was cut by 4 bases, the J end by 6 bases, with 10 bases between. Written as DNA, the CDR3 is TGTGCCAGCAGCCCCCAGGCTGATGGCTACACCTTC. This translates into CASSPQADGYTF.

CDR3 loop: CASSRDTRNSPLHF. The DNA of the CDR3 is TGTGCCAGCAGCCGGGACACCCGAAACTCACCCCTCCACTTT. V gene TRBV3-1 (or the pseudogene TRBV3-2) combines with J gene TRBJ1-6, with D possibly being TRBD1 (6 bases). V was pared by 4 bases and J by 10 bases, with 14 bases between. Looked up from germline, CDR1 is LGHDT and CDR2 is YNNKEL (reference sequence). The CDR3 sequence is 14 residues long.

The V call is TRBV27, the J call TRBJ2-3; D is uncertain. The CDR3 runs to 14 residues. V shed 2 bases and J shed 2 bases, with 8 bases lying between them. CDR1 is MNHEY and CDR2 is SMNVEV in the germline V gene (reference sequence). DNA for the CDR3: TGTGCCAGCAGTTTAACTCATTACACAGATACGCAGTATTTT. Residues: CASSLTHYTDTQYF.

V gene TRBV6-2 or TRBV6-3 combines with J gene TRBJ2-1, with D uncertain. The V and J ends lost 5 bases and 5 bases respectively, with 10 bases between them. The CDR3 length is 13 residues. The germline V gene has CDR1 MNHEY and CDR2 SVGEGT. CDR3 region: CASSNRRDNEQFF. Here the CDR3 DNA reads TGTGCCAGCAGTAACCGACGGGACAATGAGCAGTTCTTC.

This clone has just a few counts. The chain carries TRBV4-3 and TRBJ1-2; D gene uncertain. V shed 5 bases and J shed 2 bases, with 9 bases lying between them. This CDR3 region has 13 residues. CDR1 is LGHNA, CDR2 YSLEER, per germline. The CDR3 coding sequence is TGCGCCAGCAGCAATAATTTGAACTATGGCTACACCTTC. It codes for CASSNNLNYGYTF.

The chain has TRBV4-3 and TRBJ1-2, with D hard to call. The CDR3 sequence is 15 residues long. Per germline, CDR1 LGHNA and CDR2 YSLEER. V gave up 3 bases and J gave up 2 bases, with 13 bases separating them. CDR3 nucleotides: TGCGCCAGCAGCCACCCGGGAGTACTAAACTATGGCTACACCTTC. Its protein product is CASSHPGVLNYGYTF.

This rearrangement joins TRBV5-1 to TRBJ2-5; D is undetermined. CDR1 and CDR2 (germline): SGHRS, YFSETQ. V was cut by 4 bases and J by 3 bases, with 13 bases left in between. The CDR3 is 14 residues long. CDR3 region: CASSKLSLEETQYF. CDR3 sequence (DNA): TGCGCCAGCAGCAAGCTGAGTTTAGAAGAGACCCAGTACTTC. Filled out from reference TRBV5-1 and TRBJ2-5, the complete variable domain reads KAGVTQTPRYLIKTRGQQVTLSCSPISGHRSVSWYQQTPGQGLQFLFEYFSETQRNKGNFPGRFSGRQFSNSRSEMNVSTLELGDSALYLCASSKLSLEETQYFGPGTRLLVL.

Remarks on this clone: Other nucleotide sequences in the sample specify the same CDR3. The CDR3 loop reads CASSWNRGYGYTF. DNA of the CDR3: TGTGCCAGCAGCTGGAACAGGGGCTATGGCTACACCTTC. The chain combines TRBV7-2 with TRBJ1-2; 7 bases match TRBD1. The CDR3 sequence is 13 residues long. J gave up 4 bases and V 4 bases, and 3 bases lay outside the gene matches. Germline-derived CDR1 and CDR2 are SGHTA and FQGNSA.

This clone came up once. The chain joins TRBV2 to TRBJ1-1, with D perhaps TRBD1 (5 bases). The CDR3 totals 14 residues. CDR1 and CDR2 (germline): SNHLY, FYNNEI. V dropped 5 bases and J dropped 8 bases, with 18 bases sitting between them. The CDR3 DNA is TGTGCCAGCAGTTGGGACCCTCGGAGGGCCGAAGCTTTCTTT. This encodes CASSWDPRRAEAFF. The variable domain in full, with the rest retrieved from reference TRBV2 and TRBJ1-1, is EPEVTQTPSHQVTQMGQEVILRCVPISNHLYFYWYRQILGQKVEFLVSFYNNEISEKSEIFDDQFSVERPDGSNFTLKIRSTKLEDSAMYFCASSWDPRRAEAFFGQGTRLTVV.

The V gene is TRBV15, the J gene TRBJ2-3; TRBD2 agrees at 9 bases. V trimming: 0 bases; J trimming: 2 bases; junction bases outside the gene matches: 3. The V gene's germline CDR1 is LNHNV and CDR2 YYDKDF (reference sequence). This CDR3 is built from 16 residues. For the CDR3, the DNA is TGTGCCACCAGCAGAGATCTAGCGGGGAACACAGATACGCAGTATTTT. Residues: CATSRDLAGNTDTQYF.

The chain carries TRBV7-2 and TRBJ2-7; the D gene is possibly TRBD1 (5 bases). The CDR3 extends over 14 amino acids. Germline-derived CDR1 and CDR2 are SGHTA and FQGNSA. Trimming took off 6 bases at V and 3 bases at J, with 15 bases between the two ends. For the CDR3, the DNA is TGTGCCAGCAGTCAAGAAGGACATTACTACGAGCAGTACTTC. Translation: CASSQEGHYYEQYF.

The chain couples TRBV19 to TRBJ2-2, with 11 bases that match TRBD1. This CDR3 region has 17 residues. V gave up 1 base and J gave up 7 bases; unmatched junction bases: 8. The V gene's germline CDR1 is LNHDA and CDR2 SQIVND (reference sequence). CDR3 protein: CASSIVSGQGVIGELFF. In nucleotides, the CDR3 is TGTGCCAGTAGTATAGTGTCGGGACAGGGGGTAATCGGGGAGCTGTTTTTT.

Here the CDR3 DNA reads TGTGCCAGCACCTTCGGTGGGCAGGGTTATGAAGCTTTCTTT. Translated, it gives CASTFGGQGYEAFF. The chain links TRBV6-5 to TRBJ1-1; D is perhaps TRBD1 (5 bases). CDR1 and CDR2 (germline): MNHEY, SVGAGI. This CDR3 contains 14 residues. Trimming pared 7 bases from V and 7 bases from J, leaving 19 bases between.

V gene TRBV2 combines with J gene TRBJ1-6; 7 positions agree with TRBD1. J was trimmed by 8 bases and V by 8 bases; bases with no gene match: 15. The CDR3 consists of 16 residues. The germline V gene has CDR1 SNHLY and CDR2 FYNNEI. The CDR3 nucleotides are TGTGCCAGCGGGACCGGGACAGTTTTTTCGGATTCACCCCTCCACTTT. It specifies CASGTGTVFSDSPLHF.

The chain recombines TRBV29-1 with TRBJ2-5, with 10 nucleotides matching TRBD2. Germline CDR1 and CDR2: SQVTM and ANQGSEA. This CDR3 is 14 amino acids long. Trimming cost V 6 bases and J 1 base; bases outside gene matches: 5. CDR3 sequence (DNA): TGCAGCGTGGACCTAGCGGGGGCCCAAGAGACCCAGTACTTC. Amino acids: CSVDLAGAQETQYF.

The CDR3 region is CASSATATNYGYTF. The CDR3, as DNA: TGTGCCAGCAGTGCGACAGCCACTAACTATGGCTACACCTTC. The chain combines TRBV2 with TRBJ1-2, with a weak D call TRBD1 (5 bases). This CDR3 spans 14 amino acids. Trimming pared 4 bases from V and 0 bases from J, leaving 9 bases between. Germline V CDR1 and CDR2: SNHLY, FYNNEI. The variable domain in full, with the rest retrieved from reference TRBV2 and TRBJ1-2, is EPEVTQTPSHQVTQMGQEVILRCVPISNHLYFYWYRQILGQKVEFLVSFYNNEISEKSEIFDDQFSVERPDGSNFTLKIRSTKLEDSAMYFCASSATATNYGYTFGSGTRLTVV.

This clone appeared a few times. Other DNA sequences in the same sample also yield this CDR3. The chain employs TRBV12-3 or TRBV12-4 and TRBJ1-5; unclear D gene. Trimming removed 0 bases at V and 4 bases at J, with 4 bases between. This CDR3 is built from 13 residues. As DNA, the CDR3 is TGTGCCAGCAGTTTAGCCGGTAATCAGCCCCAGCATTTT. Protein sequence: CASSLAGNQPQHF.

This chain uses TRBV30 with TRBJ1-6; perhaps TRBD1 as D (5 bases). Germline V gene sequence: CDR1 GTSNPN, CDR2 SVGIG (reference sequence). The CDR3 extends over 14 amino acids. The V end was cut by 2 bases, the J end by 6 bases, with 11 bases between. CDR3 DNA sequence: TGTGCCTGGAGTCTGGGGCAGACTAATTCACCCCTCCACTTT. This codes for CAWSLGQTNSPLHF.

Points on this clone: The same CDR3 can be traced to other DNA sequences in this sample. The chain has TRBV6-5 and TRBJ1-1, with a weak D call TRBD1 (5 bases). V dropped 0 bases and J dropped 2 bases, with 7 bases sitting between them. Germline loops: CDR1 MNHEY, CDR2 SVGAGI. This CDR3 is built from 14 residues. The CDR3 nucleotides read TGTGCCAGCAGTTACTCGGGGGGAAACACTGAAGCTTTCTTT. Amino acid sequence: CASSYSGGNTEAFF.

The V gene is TRBV4-2, the J gene TRBJ2-7; 8 bases are shared with TRBD2. With 0 bases clipped from V and 0 bases from J, the junction kept 4 bases outside the gene matches. In germline, CDR1 is LGHNA, CDR2 YNFKEQ. The CDR3 has 16 amino acids. For the CDR3, the DNA is TGTGCCAGCAGCCAAGATGACGGGGGGGCCTCCTACGAGCAGTACTTC. This translates into CASSQDDGGASYEQYF.

CDR3 amino acids: CATSEAGTGSNYGYTF. The CDR3, as DNA: TGTGCCACCAGTGAGGCCGGGACAGGATCTAACTATGGCTACACCTTC. This chain uses TRBV24-1 with TRBJ1-2; 8 bases fit TRBD1. Germline assignment: CDR1 KGHDR and CDR2 SFDVKD. CDR3 length: 16 residues. Trimming at V came to 4 bases and at J to 0 bases, leaving 6 bases not matched to a gene.

The gene calls are TRBV2 and TRBJ2-1; 9 bases line up with TRBD1. The germline V gene encodes CDR1 SNHLY and CDR2 FYNNEI. V trimming: 6 bases; J trimming: 2 bases; junction bases outside the gene matches: 5. CDR3 length: 15 amino acids. The DNA of the CDR3 is TGTGCCAGCAGCTACGGACAGGGGACCTACAATGAGCAGTTCTTC. The encoded protein is CASSYGQGTYNEQFF.